The entry that follows covers one T cell receptor (beta chain) sequence. Its antigen is unknown. This sample is part of a study of T cell responses to AZD1222 COVID-19 vaccine. Using immunoSEQ multiplex PCR, the repertoire was profiled, and TCRdb retains in-frame clones only, with some absent. Of more than 150,000 clones listed, 85% to 95% are singletons. Study outcomes and limitations: Within unmutated variant regions lay the reported targets of nearly half of spike-specific TCRs. After two AZD1222 doses, spike-specific TCR breadth and depth rose versus day 0. Samples come after the peak T cell response, not at day 14. Most donors were white British, females outnumbered males, and clonal diversity was possibly underestimated.

Per the germline V gene, CDR1 is SGDLS and CDR2 is YYNGEE. CDR3 length equals 14 residues. Deletions cut 3 bases from V and 6 bases from J, with 15 bases between. The rearrangement links TRBV9 to TRBJ1-1; D is possibly TRBD1 (6 bases). The sequence derives from an adult in good health. This specimen consisted of peripheral blood, obtained on day 0 of AZD1222 vaccination. CDR3 sequence: CASSGTQGISEAFF. CDR3 bases: TGTGCCAGCAGCGGCACACAGGGAATCTCTGAAGCTTTCTTT. The full variable domain, completed using reference TRBV9 and TRBJ1-1, is DSGVTQTPKHLITATGQRVTLRCSPRSGDLSVYWYQQSLDQGLQFLIQYYNGEERAKGNILERFSAQQFPDLHSELNLSSLELGDSALYFCASSGTQGISEAFFGQGTRLTVV.